Below are 16 T cell receptor beta chains sequenced from a single sample in a study of blood T cell repertoires in COVID-19. Only in-frame clones appear in the TCRdb table, and some are missing; sequencing was by immunoSEQ multiplex PCR. The data hold hundreds of thousands of clones, with about 85% observed a single time. The specimen was peripheral blood. The receptors shown here come from a man aged 18-30 years with active or convalescent COVID-19.

This clone was recorded once. This chain links TRBV27 with TRBJ2-5, with a weak D call TRBD2 (6 bases). This CDR3 comprises 17 residues. V shed 0 bases and J shed 6 bases, with 20 bases lying between them. The germline CDR1 and CDR2 sequences are MNHEY and SMNVEV (reference sequence). The CDR3 sequence is CASSLSPAGTDMKTQYF. In DNA form, the CDR3 reads TGTGCCAGCAGTTTATCGCCCGCGGGAACCGATATGAAGACCCAGTACTTC.

The chain recombines TRBV4-2 with TRBJ1-1; D possibly corresponds to TRBD1 (5 bases). Trimming pared 2 bases from V and 1 base from J, leaving 11 bases between. The germline V gene has CDR1 LGHNA and CDR2 YNFKEQ. CDR3 length: 15 amino acids. CDR3: CASSQIGHRNTEAFF. The CDR3 nucleotides are TGTGCCAGCAGCCAAATTGGACACCGGAACACTGAAGCTTTCTTT.

The CDR3 region has the DNA TGTGCCAGCAGAGCCCACCCCATGTATACGCAGTATTTT. Translated: CASRAHPMYTQYF. The chain combines TRBV2 with TRBJ2-3; D is uncertain. Germline assignment: CDR1 SNHLY and CDR2 FYNNEI. With 6 bases removed from V and 7 bases from J, the gap between germline ends came to 14 bases. This CDR3 has 13 residues.

The chain carries TRBV7-6 and TRBJ1-4, with D tentatively TRBD1 (5 bases). Germline values: CDR1 SGHVS, CDR2 FNYEAQ. V lost 1 base and J lost 6, with 12 bases in between. The CDR3 sequence is 15 residues long. The chain's CDR3 is CASSLEGVRDEKLFF. The CDR3 region has the DNA TGTGCCAGCAGCTTAGAAGGGGTTCGGGATGAAAAACTGTTTTTT.

V gene TRBV6-5 combines with J gene TRBJ1-2; D remains ambiguous. V lost 1 base, J lost 1 base, and 13 bases lay in between. Per germline, CDR1 MNHEY and CDR2 SVGAGI. The CDR3 is 16 amino acids. The CDR3 nucleotides read TGTGCCAGCAGTTACTTAGCGGCAGGTTTTAACTATGGCTACACCTTC. This gives the protein CASSYLAAGFNYGYTF.

DNA of the CDR3: TGTGCCAGCAGCGAAAGACTAGCGGGACAAGAGACCCAGTACTTC. This translates into CASSERLAGQETQYF. The rearrangement links TRBV3-1 (or the pseudogene TRBV3-2) to TRBJ2-5, with 11 bases fitting TRBD2. The CDR3 totals 15 residues. Per the germline V gene, CDR1 is LGHDT and CDR2 is YNNKEL (reference sequence). The V and J ends lost 5 bases and 2 bases, in that order; junction bases with no gene match: 4.

V and J are TRBV2 and TRBJ2-1; D possibly corresponds to TRBD2 (6 bases). The CDR3 runs to 14 residues. The germline V and J ends were trimmed by 1 base and 12 bases, with 16 bases remaining between them. Germline CDR1 SNHLY, CDR2 FYNNEI. CDR3 sequence reads: CASSEDLGGFVQFF. CDR3 nucleotide sequence: TGTGCCAGCAGTGAAGATTTAGGAGGGTTCGTGCAGTTCTTC.

This chain connects TRBV29-1 to TRBJ1-2; a possible D gene is TRBD1 (6 bases). The CDR3 is 12 residues long. V was clipped by 5 bases and J by 4 bases, with 11 bases between them. From germline, CDR1 is SQVTM and CDR2 ANQGSEA. CDR3 in amino acids: CSVHTQGYGYTF. In DNA form, the CDR3 reads TGCAGCGTTCACACACAGGGCTATGGCTACACCTTC.

The chain is built from TRBV7-9 and TRBJ2-7; tentative D call: TRBD1 (6 bases). CDR1 and CDR2 (germline): SEHNR, FQNEAQ (reference sequence). The CDR3 is 14 amino acids. V shed 5 bases and J shed 3 bases, with 14 bases lying between them. The CDR3 DNA sequence: TGTGCCAGCAGCAGTAACAGGGTGGGCTACGAGCAGTACTTC. It codes for CASSSNRVGYEQYF.

There are a few counts of this clone. The chain couples TRBV11-3 to TRBJ2-6, with D uncertain. Per germline, CDR1 SGHNT and CDR2 YENEEA. The length of the CDR3 is 14 residues. Deletions cut 1 base from V and 2 bases from J, with 3 bases between. The chain's CDR3 is CASSLGAGANVLTF. CDR3 nucleotides: TGTGCCAGCAGCTTAGGAGCTGGGGCCAACGTCCTGACTTTC.

The chain is built from TRBV27 and TRBJ1-1, with D hard to call. The V and J ends lost 1 base and 0 bases respectively, with 9 bases between them. Germline V gene lookup returns CDR1 MNHEY and CDR2 SMNVEV (reference sequence). CDR3 size: 15 residues. CDR3 sequence: CASSLLSGVNTEAFF. The CDR3 DNA follows: TGTGCCAGCAGTTTATTATCGGGTGTGAACACTGAAGCTTTCTTT.

This rearrangement joins TRBV29-1 to TRBJ2-3; 12 bases map to TRBD2. After removal of 7 bases from V and 4 bases from J, the junction contained 9 bases not matched to a gene. The CDR3 loop spans 15 amino acids. Germline CDR1 and CDR2: SQVTM and ANQGSEA. In nucleotides, the CDR3 is TGCAGCGCCCAACCCCGACTAGCGGGGGCAGATACGCAGTATTTT. Its protein product is CSAQPRLAGADTQYF.

The J gene is TRBJ2-6, the V gene TRBV3-1 (or the pseudogene TRBV3-2), with TRBD1 as a possible D gene (5 bases). The V and J ends lost 4 bases and 2 bases respectively, with 15 bases between them. From germline, CDR1 is LGHDT and CDR2 YNNKEL (reference sequence). This CDR3 comprises 17 residues. The CDR3 region is CASSRIWGRAGANVLTF. The CDR3 region has the DNA TGTGCCAGCAGCCGCATTTGGGGCCGCGCTGGGGCCAACGTCCTGACTTTC.

CDR3 sequence reads: CATQTGTRYNEQFF. CDR3 DNA: TGTGCCACGCAGACCGGGACTAGGTACAATGAGCAGTTCTTC. The V call is TRBV6-5, the J call TRBJ2-1; 8 positions match TRBD2. Trimming took 10 bases from V and 4 from J; bases not matched to a gene: 9. Germline assignment: CDR1 MNHEY and CDR2 SVGAGI. The CDR3 totals 14 residues.

V usage is TRBV27 and J usage is TRBJ2-5; 14 bases are a match to TRBD2. V shed 5 bases, J shed 5 bases, and the junction held 7 bases outside the gene matches. CDR3 length: 16 amino acids. Germline CDR1 MNHEY, CDR2 SMNVEV (reference sequence). In nucleotides, the CDR3 is TGTGCCAGCAGTCCAGGGACTAGCGGGAGTATTGAGACCCAGTACTTC. Translating gives CASSPGTSGSIETQYF.

This clone was seen a single time. The V call is TRBV5-1, the J call TRBJ2-1; a possible D gene is TRBD2 (7 bases). V lost 3 bases and J lost 8, with 15 bases in between. This CDR3 is 14 amino acids long. Germline-derived CDR1 and CDR2 are SGHRS and YFSETQ. CDR3 bases: TGCGCCAGCAGCTGGTCGGGGGGCCTCGATGAGCAGTTCTTC. It specifies CASSWSGGLDEQFF.